Shown below are 4 T cell receptor beta chains from a single sample sequenced in a study of blood T cells in healthy people across ages. PCR was performed a second time for roughly 7 to 12 cycles using a sample-barcoded 5' primer and a J-beta primer mix. TCRdb ran MiXCR on the 5' RACE reads and lists one entry per CDR3 protein. The data hold 850,000 or so distinct CDR3 sequences, with 29% observed a single time. Sample: blood. These receptors were taken from a woman aged 80 or older in good health.

The genes are TRBV20-1 and TRBJ1-4; TRBD1 is a possible D gene (5 bases). V gave up 5 bases and J gave up 4 bases, with 11 bases separating them. The CDR3 sequence is 13 residues long. CDR1 DFQATT and CDR2 SNEGSKA come from the germline V gene (reference sequence). CDR3 bases: TGCAGTGCTGGGGGGAGCGTTAATGAAAAACTGTTTTTT. Its translation: CSAGGSVNEKLFF.

Concerning this clonotype itself: Just one base apart from a much larger clone, this may be a read error. The V call is TRBV6-2 or TRBV6-3, the J call TRBJ2-7; the D is unclear. V lost 6 bases, J lost 0 bases, and 15 bases lay in between. This CDR3 has 15 amino acids. From germline, CDR1 is MNHEY and CDR2 SVGEGT. The CDR3 region has the DNA TGTGCCAGCAGCAACGGGTGGAAGAGCTCCTACGAGCAGTACTTC. Translation gives CASSNGWKSSYEQYF.

This clonotype was counted ten times or more. The chain links TRBV27 to TRBJ1-2; D is possibly TRBD1 (5 bases). Per germline, CDR1 MNHEY and CDR2 SMNVEV (reference sequence). Trimming took 8 bases from V and 4 from J, leaving 17 bases between them. There are 14 residues in the CDR3. DNA for the CDR3: TGTGCCAGCGGCTTAGCAGGGCCGCCCTATGGCTACACCTTC. This encodes CASGLAGPPYGYTF.

This clonotype was detected many times. The chain employs TRBV6-2 or TRBV6-3 and TRBJ2-6, with 8 bases fitting TRBD1. CDR3 length equals 16 residues. Germline CDR1 and CDR2: MNHEY and SVGEGT. Trimming took 6 bases from V and 0 from J; bases not matched to a gene: 4. The CDR3 sequence is CASRPTGVSGANVLTF. The CDR3 nucleotides read TGTGCCAGCAGGCCGACAGGGGTCTCTGGGGCCAACGTCCTGACTTTC.